This T cell receptor beta chain was found in a study of blood T cell repertoires in COVID-19. Overall study context: Italy, Spain and the United States were the sources of the convalescent and acute COVID-19 samples.

The protocol was immunoSEQ multiplex PCR, while the TCRdb copy is restricted to in-frame clones and leaves out a portion. The sample consists of about 180,000 clones, around 85% of them appearing once. The Seattle site enrolled patients during active infection and followed them longitudinally. CDR1 and CDR2 from the germline V gene are SNHLY and FYNNEI. The ends lost 6 bases at V and 4 bases at J; junction bases unmatched: 7. The CDR3 has 15 amino acids. The chain couples TRBV2 to TRBJ1-5, with 9 bases that match TRBD1. The TCR sequence derives from a person between 70 and 80 years old with COVID-19, enrolled during active disease. The specimen sequenced was peripheral blood. CDR3 nucleotide sequence: TGTGCCAGCAGCTTGACAGGGGGTCGAAATCAGCCCCAGCATTTT. Translation gives CASSLTGGRNQPQHF.